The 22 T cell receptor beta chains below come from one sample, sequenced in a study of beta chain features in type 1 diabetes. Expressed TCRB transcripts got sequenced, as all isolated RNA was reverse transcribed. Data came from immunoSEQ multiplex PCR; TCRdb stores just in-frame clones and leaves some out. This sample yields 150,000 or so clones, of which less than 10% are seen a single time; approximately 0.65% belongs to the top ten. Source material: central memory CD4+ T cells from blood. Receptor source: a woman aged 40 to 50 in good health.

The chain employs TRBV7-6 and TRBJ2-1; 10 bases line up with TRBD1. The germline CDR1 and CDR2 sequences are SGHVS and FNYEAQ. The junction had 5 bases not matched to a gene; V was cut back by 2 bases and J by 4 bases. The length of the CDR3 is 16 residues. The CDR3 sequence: CASSLMPGQGYNEQFF. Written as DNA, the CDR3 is TGTGCCAGCAGCTTAATGCCGGGACAGGGGTACAATGAGCAGTTCTTC.

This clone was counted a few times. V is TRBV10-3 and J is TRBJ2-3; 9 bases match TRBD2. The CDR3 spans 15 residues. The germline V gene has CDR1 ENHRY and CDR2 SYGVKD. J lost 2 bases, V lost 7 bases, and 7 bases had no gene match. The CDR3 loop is CAIKSGGGATDTQYF. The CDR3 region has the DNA TGTGCCATCAAGTCTGGCGGGGGGGCCACAGATACGCAGTATTTT.

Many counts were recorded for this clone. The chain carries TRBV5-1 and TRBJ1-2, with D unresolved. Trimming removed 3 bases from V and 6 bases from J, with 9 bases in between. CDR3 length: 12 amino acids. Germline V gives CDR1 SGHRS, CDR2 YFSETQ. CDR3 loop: CASSSTLDGYTF. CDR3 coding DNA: TGCGCCAGCAGCTCCACTTTGGATGGCTACACCTTC.

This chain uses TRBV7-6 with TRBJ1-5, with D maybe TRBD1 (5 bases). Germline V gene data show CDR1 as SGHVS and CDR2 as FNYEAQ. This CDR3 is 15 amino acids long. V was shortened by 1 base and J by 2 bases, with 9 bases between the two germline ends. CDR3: CASSLVAGRNQPQHF. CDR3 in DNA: TGTGCCAGCAGCTTAGTCGCGGGACGCAATCAGCCCCAGCATTTT.

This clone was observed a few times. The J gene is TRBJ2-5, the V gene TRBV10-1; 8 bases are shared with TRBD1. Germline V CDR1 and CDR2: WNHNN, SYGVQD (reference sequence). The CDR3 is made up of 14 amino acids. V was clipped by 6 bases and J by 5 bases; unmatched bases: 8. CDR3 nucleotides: TGCGCCAGCAGCCGCGACAGGGGTGGGGAGACCCAGTACTTC. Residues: CASSRDRGGETQYF.

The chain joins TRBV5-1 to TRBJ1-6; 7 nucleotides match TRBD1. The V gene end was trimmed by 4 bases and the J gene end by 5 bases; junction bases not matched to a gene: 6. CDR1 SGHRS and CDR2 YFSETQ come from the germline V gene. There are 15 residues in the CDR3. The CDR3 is CASSGLGTDNSPLHF. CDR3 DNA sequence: TGCGCCAGCAGCGGCCTCGGGACAGATAATTCACCCCTCCACTTT.

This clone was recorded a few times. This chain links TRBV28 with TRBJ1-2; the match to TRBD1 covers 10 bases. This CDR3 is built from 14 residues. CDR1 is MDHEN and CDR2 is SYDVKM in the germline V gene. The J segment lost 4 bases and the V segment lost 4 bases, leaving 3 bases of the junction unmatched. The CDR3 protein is CASSSGTGVYGYTF. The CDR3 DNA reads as TGTGCCAGCAGTTCCGGGACAGGGGTCTATGGCTACACCTTC.

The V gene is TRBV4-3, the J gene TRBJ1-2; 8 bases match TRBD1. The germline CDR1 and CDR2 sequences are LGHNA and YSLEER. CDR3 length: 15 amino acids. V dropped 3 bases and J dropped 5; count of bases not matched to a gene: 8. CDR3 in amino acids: CASSQEITGGYGYTF. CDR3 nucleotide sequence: TGCGCCAGCAGCCAGGAAATAACAGGGGGATATGGCTACACCTTC.

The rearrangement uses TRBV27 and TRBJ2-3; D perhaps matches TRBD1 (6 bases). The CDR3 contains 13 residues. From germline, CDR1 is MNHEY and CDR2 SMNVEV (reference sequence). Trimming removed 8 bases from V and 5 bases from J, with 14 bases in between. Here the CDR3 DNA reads TGTGCCAGCGGATTCTTAGGGGGAGATACGCAGTATTTT. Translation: CASGFLGGDTQYF.

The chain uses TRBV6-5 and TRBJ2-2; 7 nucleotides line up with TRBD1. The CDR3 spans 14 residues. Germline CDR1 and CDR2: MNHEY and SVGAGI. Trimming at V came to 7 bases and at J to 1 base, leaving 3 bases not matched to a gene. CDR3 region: CASIRQGNTGELFF. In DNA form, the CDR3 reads TGTGCCAGCATAAGACAGGGGAACACCGGGGAGCTGTTTTTT.

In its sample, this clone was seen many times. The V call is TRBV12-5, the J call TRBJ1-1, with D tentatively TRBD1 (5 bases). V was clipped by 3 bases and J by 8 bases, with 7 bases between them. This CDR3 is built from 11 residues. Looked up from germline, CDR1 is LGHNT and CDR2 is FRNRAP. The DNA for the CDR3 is TGTGCTAGTGGTTTTGGGGCCGAAGCTTTCTTT. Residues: CASGFGAEAFF.

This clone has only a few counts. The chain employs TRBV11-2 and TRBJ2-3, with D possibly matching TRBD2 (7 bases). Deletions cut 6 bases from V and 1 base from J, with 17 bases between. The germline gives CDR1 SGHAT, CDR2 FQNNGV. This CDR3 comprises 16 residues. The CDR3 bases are TGTGCCAGCAGACCGGGTAGAGGGGGGGGCACAGATACGCAGTATTTT. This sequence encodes CASRPGRGGGTDTQYF.

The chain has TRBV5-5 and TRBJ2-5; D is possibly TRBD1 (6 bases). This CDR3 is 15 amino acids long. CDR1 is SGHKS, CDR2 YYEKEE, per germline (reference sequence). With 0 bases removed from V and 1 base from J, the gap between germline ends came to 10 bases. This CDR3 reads CASSLAGQFQETQYF. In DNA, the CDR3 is TGTGCCAGCAGCTTGGCCGGACAGTTCCAAGAGACCCAGTACTTC.

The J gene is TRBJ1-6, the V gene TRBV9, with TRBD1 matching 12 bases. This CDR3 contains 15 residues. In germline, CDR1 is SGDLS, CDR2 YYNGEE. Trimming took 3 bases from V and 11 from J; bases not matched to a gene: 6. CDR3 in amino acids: CASSAGTGGDAPLHF. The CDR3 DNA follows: TGTGCCAGCAGCGCCGGGACAGGGGGCGATGCACCCCTCCACTTT.

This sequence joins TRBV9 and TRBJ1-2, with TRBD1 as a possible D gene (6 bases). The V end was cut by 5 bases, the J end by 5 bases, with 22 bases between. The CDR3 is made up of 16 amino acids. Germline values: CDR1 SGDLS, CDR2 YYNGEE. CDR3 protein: CASRTGTLRNGYGYTF. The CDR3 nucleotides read TGTGCCAGCAGAACAGGGACACTCCGGAATGGGTATGGCTACACCTTC.

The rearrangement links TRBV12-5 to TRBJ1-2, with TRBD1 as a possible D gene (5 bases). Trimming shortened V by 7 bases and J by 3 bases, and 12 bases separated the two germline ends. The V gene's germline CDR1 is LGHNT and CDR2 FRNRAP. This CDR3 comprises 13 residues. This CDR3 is CASALRGDYGYTF. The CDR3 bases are TGTGCTAGTGCCCTCCGGGGGGACTATGGCTACACCTTC.

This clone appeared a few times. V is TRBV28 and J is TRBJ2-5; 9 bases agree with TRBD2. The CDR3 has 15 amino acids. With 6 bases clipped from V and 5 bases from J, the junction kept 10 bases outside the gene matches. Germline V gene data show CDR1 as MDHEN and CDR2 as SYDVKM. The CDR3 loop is CASSPPSGGLETQYF. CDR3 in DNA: TGTGCCAGCAGCCCCCCCAGCGGGGGGTTGGAGACCCAGTACTTC.

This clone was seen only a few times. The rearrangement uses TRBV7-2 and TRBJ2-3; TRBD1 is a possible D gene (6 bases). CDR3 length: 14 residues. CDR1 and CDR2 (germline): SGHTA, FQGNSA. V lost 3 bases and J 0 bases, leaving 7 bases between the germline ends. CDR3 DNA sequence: TGTGCCAGCAGCTTTGGACAGAGCACAGATACGCAGTATTTT. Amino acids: CASSFGQSTDTQYF. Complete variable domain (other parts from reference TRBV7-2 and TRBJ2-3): GAGVSQSPSNKVTEKGKDVELRCDPISGHTALYWYRQSLGQGLEFLIYFQGNSAPDKSGLPSDRFSAERTGGSVSTLTIQRTQQEDSAVYLCASSFGQSTDTQYFGPGTRLTVL.

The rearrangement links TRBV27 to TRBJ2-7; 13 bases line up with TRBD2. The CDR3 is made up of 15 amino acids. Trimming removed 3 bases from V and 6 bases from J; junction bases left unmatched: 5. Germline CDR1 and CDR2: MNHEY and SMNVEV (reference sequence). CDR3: CASSFKLAGGSEQYF. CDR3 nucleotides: TGTGCCAGCAGTTTTAAACTAGCGGGGGGGTCCGAGCAGTACTTC.

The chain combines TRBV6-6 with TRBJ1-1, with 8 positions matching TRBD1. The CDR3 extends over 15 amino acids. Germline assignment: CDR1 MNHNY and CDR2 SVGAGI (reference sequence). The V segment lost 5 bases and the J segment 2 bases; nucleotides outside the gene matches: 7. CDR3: CASSTPQGANTEAFF. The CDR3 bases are TGTGCCAGCAGTACCCCCCAGGGGGCAAACACTGAAGCTTTCTTT.

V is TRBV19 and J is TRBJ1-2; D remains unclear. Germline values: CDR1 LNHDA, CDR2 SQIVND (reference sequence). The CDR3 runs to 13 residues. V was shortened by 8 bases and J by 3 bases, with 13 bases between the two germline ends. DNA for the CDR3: TGTGCCAGTGCCAGTCCCCACGACTATGGCTACACCTTC. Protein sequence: CASASPHDYGYTF.

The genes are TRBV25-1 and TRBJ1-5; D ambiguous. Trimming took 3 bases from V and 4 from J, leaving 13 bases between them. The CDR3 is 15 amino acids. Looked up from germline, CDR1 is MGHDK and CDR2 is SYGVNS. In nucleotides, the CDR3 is TGTGCCAGCAGTGAGCAAGAGGGAGGGAATCAGCCCCAGCATTTT. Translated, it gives CASSEQEGGNQPQHF.